Given below is one T cell receptor (beta chain) in context. The antigen is unknown. The authors amplified TCR beta CDR3 regions from RNA transcripts. HTBI-primed RT-PCR formed the first round, and a multiplex PCR formed the second. TCRdb used MiXCR to reprocess the multiplex PCR reads, holding one entry per CDR3 protein. The repertoire holds approximately 380,000 distinct CDR3 sequences, with approximately 21% as singletons. The record originates from a study of Graves' ophthalmopathy and Graves' hyperthyroidism. General study points: Among expanded thyroid clonotypes above 0.001 frequency, most also occurred in blood.

CDR3 length equals 14 residues. Trimming took 0 bases from V and 6 from J, leaving 9 bases between them. Germline CDR1 and CDR2: MRHNA and SNTAGT. This chain links TRBV6-4 with TRBJ2-1; D is possibly TRBD1 or TRBD2 (6 bases each). The sequencing sample was made of peripheral blood. The TCR was taken from a woman between 18 and 29 years old with stable Graves' hyperthyroidism. CDR3 protein: CASSDSGGGNEQFF. The CDR3 DNA is TGTGCCAGCAGTGACTCAGGAGGGGGCAATGAGCAGTTCTTC.